These 22 T cell receptor beta chains came from one sample sequenced in a study of T cells in Graves' hyperthyroidism and ophthalmopathy. What was amplified from RNA transcripts were TCR beta CDR3 regions. Carried out on the TCR CDR3, a first-round RT-PCR used the HTBI primer set. TCRdb itself ran the multiplex PCR reads through MiXCR, one entry per CDR3 protein. The sample has 600,000 to 700,000 distinct CDR3 sequences, roughly 15% seen once. The sequenced material came from blood. These receptors were taken from a woman aged 40 to 55 with Graves' ophthalmopathy.

The sample holds many counts of this clonotype. At one of its ends the junction is not consistent with the germline gene, which may arise from a read error. This chain uses TRBV28 with TRBJ2-2, with 9 nucleotides matching TRBD1. Germline V gives CDR1 MDHEN, CDR2 SYDVKM. This CDR3 has 14 amino acids. The CDR3 is CASLLTGGSGELLF. The DNA for the CDR3 is TGTGCCAGCCTTTTAACAGGGGGCTCCGGGGAGCTGCTTTTT.

This chain uses TRBV20-1 with TRBJ2-7, with D perhaps TRBD2 (6 bases). Germline V lookup: CDR1 DFQATT, CDR2 SNEGSKA (reference sequence). The CDR3 extends over 15 amino acids. The V end lost 6 bases, the J end lost 0 bases, and 18 bases lay between the germline ends. CDR3 coding DNA: TGCAGTGCGCACCCTCGTGGAGGGGTCTCCTACGAGCAGTACTTC. It translates to CSAHPRGGVSYEQYF.

V and J are TRBV27 and TRBJ2-2; 7 bases line up with TRBD2. CDR3 size: 14 residues. Germline CDR1 MNHEY, CDR2 SMNVEV (reference sequence). The J segment lost 2 bases and the V segment lost 7 bases, leaving 4 bases of the junction unmatched. The CDR3 DNA is TGTGCCAGCAAGACTAGCCGCAACACCGGGGAGCTGTTTTTT. Its protein product is CASKTSRNTGELFF.

This clonotype was detected ten times or more. J is TRBJ2-4 and V is TRBV29-1; TRBD2 is a possible D gene (6 bases). Germline CDR1 is SQVTM and CDR2 is ANQGSEA. There are 14 residues in the CDR3. Trimming stripped 4 bases from V and 1 base from J, with 11 bases between. The CDR3, as DNA: TGCAGCGTTGTCGGGGGATTCGCCAAAAACATTCAGTACTTC. Translation: CSVVGGFAKNIQYF.

This clonotype turned up a few times. V usage is TRBV15 and J usage is TRBJ1-1; tentative D call: TRBD1 (6 bases). The CDR3 is 17 amino acids. V gave up 0 bases and J gave up 0 bases, with 14 bases separating them. Germline loops: CDR1 LNHNV, CDR2 YYDKDF (reference sequence). CDR3 nucleotide sequence: TGTGCCACCAGCAGAGATCTTCTTGGGGGCCTGAACACTGAAGCTTTCTTT. As protein: CATSRDLLGGLNTEAFF.

Many counts were recorded for this clonotype. This CDR3 is CASSFDGSEAFF. The CDR3, as DNA: TGTGCCAGCAGCTTCGACGGATCTGAAGCTTTCTTT. This chain connects TRBV13 to TRBJ1-1, with D unresolved. Germline V gene data show CDR1 as PRHDT and CDR2 as FYEKMQ (reference sequence). V was clipped by 3 bases and J by 6 bases, with 8 bases between them. The CDR3 is 12 residues long.

This clonotype appeared many times. The chain joins TRBV30 to TRBJ2-7, with D possibly being TRBD1 or TRBD2 (6 bases each). This CDR3 spans 13 amino acids. The V gene's germline CDR1 is GTSNPN and CDR2 SVGIG (reference sequence). V gave up 0 bases and J gave up 2 bases, with 8 bases separating them. CDR3 sequence reads: CAWSVGGTYEQYF. In nucleotides, the CDR3 is TGTGCCTGGAGTGTAGGGGGGACCTACGAGCAGTACTTC.

This clonotype was detected ten times or more. V gene TRBV27 combines with J gene TRBJ1-6; D may be TRBD1 (5 bases). V was cut by 5 bases and J by 9 bases, with 17 bases left in between. The CDR3 runs to 15 residues. Germline-derived CDR1 and CDR2 are MNHEY and SMNVEV (reference sequence). CDR3 nucleotide sequence: TGTGCCAGCAGTCCGGCCCTGGCGGGGGGTTCACCCCTCCACTTT. This sequence encodes CASSPALAGGSPLHF.

This clonotype occurred many times. V and J are TRBV30 and TRBJ1-1; D call uncertain. The CDR3 consists of 13 residues. Germline V gene data show CDR1 as GTSNPN and CDR2 as SVGIG (reference sequence). V gave up 0 bases and J gave up 4 bases, with 9 bases separating them. The CDR3 DNA reads TGTGCCTGGAGTGTCTCAGGAATCACTGAAGCTTTCTTT. Its translation is CAWSVSGITEAFF.

This clonotype has only a few counts. This chain connects TRBV10-3 to TRBJ2-2; D is perhaps TRBD2 (6 bases). This CDR3 is 15 amino acids long. CDR1 and CDR2 (germline): ENHRY, SYGVKD. Trimming took 4 bases from V and 0 from J, leaving 9 bases between them. CDR3 sequence: CAISVGGANTGELFF. In DNA, the CDR3 is TGTGCCATCAGTGTCGGCGGGGCGAACACCGGGGAGCTGTTTTTT.

The genes are TRBV28 and TRBJ2-3; 9 positions match TRBD2. The CDR3 runs 11 residues. The J segment lost 14 bases and the V segment lost 4 bases, leaving 4 bases of the junction unmatched. Germline V CDR1 and CDR2: MDHEN, SYDVKM. The CDR3 region is CASSSGLAAYF. The CDR3 DNA reads TGTGCCAGCAGTTCGGGACTAGCCGCGTATTTT.

This rearrangement joins TRBV19 to TRBJ1-6; no clear D. Trimming cost V 6 bases and J 8 bases, with 14 bases left between them. CDR1 LNHDA and CDR2 SQIVND come from the germline V gene (reference sequence). The CDR3 is made up of 14 amino acids. The CDR3 DNA reads TGTGCCAGTAGCGCCGGGCCTCTCGATTCACCCCTCCACTTT. This encodes CASSAGPLDSPLHF.

There are many counts of this clonotype. The V call is TRBV12-5, the J call TRBJ2-1, with D maybe TRBD2 (5 bases). Germline values: CDR1 LGHNT, CDR2 FRNRAP. This CDR3 has 14 amino acids. Trimming shortened V by 6 bases and J by 6 bases, and 15 bases separated the two germline ends. The CDR3 loop reads CASGPHGLTNEQFF. The CDR3 bases are TGTGCTAGTGGCCCACACGGACTTACCAATGAGCAGTTCTTC.

In its sample, this clonotype was seen a few times. The chain carries TRBV19 and TRBJ1-1, with D possibly TRBD1 on 5 matching bases. V lost 8 bases and J 1 base, leaving 11 bases between the germline ends. The germline V gene has CDR1 LNHDA and CDR2 SQIVND (reference sequence). The length of the CDR3 is 13 residues. Written as DNA, the CDR3 is TGTGCCAGTGTCCTCGGGGGGAACACTGAAGCTTTCTTT. It encodes CASVLGGNTEAFF.

This clonotype has only a few counts. This may be a read error, as it is one base from a much larger clone. The rearrangement uses TRBV28 and TRBJ2-7, with TRBD1 matching over 7 bases. Per the germline V gene, CDR1 is MDHEN and CDR2 is SYDVKM. The CDR3 is made up of 15 amino acids. The CDR3 nucleotides read TGTGTCAGCAGTTCCCCCAACAGGGGCTACTACGAGCAGTACTTC. Translation: CVSSSPNRGYYEQYF.

This clonotype has ten or more counts. The rearrangement joins TRBV12-3 or TRBV12-4 to TRBJ1-1; D not resolved. Trimming left V 3 bases short and J 1 base short, with 9 bases between. There are 14 residues in the CDR3. The CDR3 DNA reads as TGTGCCAGCAGTTTGGGTCACCAGAACACTGAAGCTTTCTTT. This encodes CASSLGHQNTEAFF.

This clonotype was picked up a small number of times. The chain combines TRBV24-1 with TRBJ1-5; possible D gene TRBD1, 6 bases. The CDR3 consists of 15 residues. Germline CDR1 is KGHDR and CDR2 is SFDVKD. V was shortened by 3 bases and J by 5 bases, with 13 bases between the two germline ends. This chain's CDR3 is CATSDPGTPDQPQHF. The CDR3 bases are TGTGCCACCAGTGATCCGGGGACACCCGATCAGCCCCAGCATTTT.

This chain joins TRBV15 and TRBJ2-2, with D possibly matching TRBD1 (6 bases). Trimming shortened V by 6 bases and J by 5 bases, and 10 bases separated the two germline ends. The CDR3 runs to 13 residues. Per germline, CDR1 LNHNV and CDR2 YYDKDF (reference sequence). CDR3 protein: CATRGAGTGELFF. The CDR3 DNA reads TGTGCCACCAGGGGGGCGGGTACCGGGGAGCTGTTTTTT.

This clonotype was counted many times. V gene TRBV3-1 combines with J gene TRBJ2-5; perhaps TRBD2 as D (6 bases). This CDR3 has 14 residues. Per germline, CDR1 LGHDT and CDR2 YNNKEL (reference sequence). Trimming stripped 5 bases from V and 4 bases from J, with 14 bases between. The CDR3 region is CASSGRGSRETQYF. The CDR3 DNA sequence: TGTGCCAGCAGCGGGCGGGGTAGCAGAGAGACCCAGTACTTC.

This clonotype was found many times. The chain is built from TRBV6-1 and TRBJ1-2; TRBD1 aligns across 7 bases. Germline CDR1 reads MNHNS; CDR2 reads SASEGT. V lost 7 bases and J lost 7; bases outside the gene matches: 6. The CDR3 spans 12 residues. The CDR3 here is CASNEGQSGYTF. CDR3 bases: TGTGCCAGCAACGAGGGACAGAGTGGCTACACCTTC.

This clonotype was observed a few times. The chain uses TRBV18 and TRBJ2-5; D may be TRBD1 (5 bases). Trimming took 1 base from V and 5 from J, leaving 8 bases between them. This CDR3 spans 13 amino acids. Per the germline V gene, CDR1 is KGHSH and CDR2 is LQKENI. The CDR3 nucleotides are TGTGCCAGCTCACCACGCAGGGCCGAGACCCAGTACTTC. Its translation is CASSPRRAETQYF. Combining the CDR3 with reference TRBV18 and TRBJ2-5 gives the whole variable domain NAGVMQNPRHLVRRRGQEARLRCSPMKGHSHVYWYRQLPEEGLKFMVYLQKENIIDESGMPKERFSAEFPKEGPSILRIQQVVRGDSAAYFCASSPRRAETQYFGPGTRLLVL.

The sample holds many counts of this clonotype. V and J are TRBV20-1 and TRBJ1-5; tentatively, D is TRBD1 (5 bases). The CDR3 consists of 14 residues. With 0 bases removed from V and 5 bases from J, the gap between germline ends came to 11 bases. The germline CDR1 and CDR2 sequences are DFQATT and SNEGSKA (reference sequence). CDR3 nucleotide sequence: TGCAGTGCTAGAGATGCGGGGGTGCATCAGCCCCAGCATTTT. Translation gives CSARDAGVHQPQHF.